This record concerns one TCR beta chain sequence. No antigen is known for it. Sequencing was performed with immunoSEQ multiplex PCR; in TCRdb, only in-frame clones are kept and a portion is missing. The table records 250,000 to 400,000 clones, over 75% of them present only once. The entry originates in a study of cytomegalovirus exposure and HLA in healthy donors. Findings and caveats of the study: Researchers reported that three CMV-associated chains were confirmed in vitro as CMV antigen-specific.

Germline V gives CDR1 MNHEY, CDR2 SMNVEV (reference sequence). The CDR3 is 14 residues long. J was trimmed by 4 bases and V by 5 bases; bases with no gene match: 6. The receptor was isolated from a man aged 25-45 years in good health and CMV-seronegative. The gene calls are TRBV27 and TRBJ2-7, with TRBD1 identical over 9 bases. Sample: PBMCs. The CDR3 DNA is TGTGCCAGCAGTCCGGGGACAGGGATGTACGAGCAGTACTTC. The encoded protein is CASSPGTGMYEQYF.